The text below deals with one T cell receptor (beta chain). Its antigen is currently unknown. The germline V gene encodes CDR1 LGHNA and CDR2 YSLEER. Trimming left V 1 base short and J 0 bases short, with 10 bases between. The CDR3 spans 16 residues. 60 Vbeta and 13 Jbeta primers were used in PCR. The method was immunoSEQ multiplex PCR; TCRdb's version includes in-frame clones alone and lacks a portion of them. Here the sample spans about 170,000 clones, roughly 72% being singletons. The sample is drawn from a study of cytomegalovirus exposure and HLA in healthy donors. Study observations and caveats: Association with HLA alleles at 0.05 false discovery rate was found for some 18,000 TCR beta sequences in a later analysis. A later analysis showed that HLA-associated TCR beta chains had undergone more clonal expansion than equally common others. On later analysis, the bulk of CMV-associated TCR beta chains appeared to be HLA-restricted.

The rearrangement links TRBV4-3 to TRBJ1-3, with D possibly matching TRBD1 (6 bases). Sequenced sample: PBMCs. The clonotype originates from a middle-aged man in good health and CMV-seropositive. This CDR3 is CASSQAGDLSGNTIYF. CDR3 DNA sequence: TGCGCCAGCAGCCAAGCAGGGGACCTCTCTGGAAACACCATATATTTT.